The entry below describes one T cell receptor (beta chain). Its antigen is still unknown. TCRdb's copy holds only in-frame clones and misses some; the assay was immunoSEQ multiplex PCR. The sample holds around 28,000 clones, less than 75% seen once. The germline V and J ends were trimmed by 0 bases and 8 bases, with 14 bases remaining between them. The CDR3 has 15 amino acids. Germline V lookup: CDR1 ENHRY, CDR2 SYGVKD. This record belongs to a study of early stage breast cancer tumors. Findings and limits, study-wide: Most shared enriched TCRB sequences were commonly generated ones. Compared with adjacent normal breast tissue, tumors showed about 2.5-fold greater T cell density and higher clonality. In about 90% of the 16 patients, blood comparison separated tumor from normal breast.

The chain is built from TRBV10-3 and TRBJ2-1; D may be TRBD2 (6 bases). The sample taken for sequencing was breast tumor tissue. The TCR was taken from a person between 45 and 65 years old with breast cancer. The CDR3 protein is CAISESRGGADEQFF. The CDR3 nucleotides are TGTGCCATCAGTGAGTCGAGAGGAGGGGCCGATGAGCAGTTCTTC.